This TCR beta chain was captured in a study of CD8+ T cells in alopecia areata. Findings and caveats of the study: In blood and scalp, many expanded lesional clones persisted during tofacitinib.

This clone was recorded once. The target antigen is unknown. RNA was extracted and reverse transcribed into cDNA as the sequencing template. Assay used: immunoSEQ multiplex PCR; TCRdb lists only in-frame clones, some missing. Of around 190,000 clones detected, just under 65% appear once; the ten largest clones hold 1.3%. Trimming stripped 0 bases from V and 4 bases from J, with 7 bases between. The CDR3 contains 13 residues. Germline CDR1 SGHTS, CDR2 YDEGEE. Treatment defined: oral pan-JAK inhibitor, 5-10 mg twice daily. Lesional scalp punch biopsies and peripheral blood were collected from alopecia areata patients. Sorting separated CD4+ and CD8+ T cells out of PBMCs.

The sequenced sample was CD4+ T cells sorted from blood, obtained around week 49, from a patient treated with tofacitinib. This TCR was recovered from a human donor with alopecia areata. This chain joins TRBV5-8 and TRBJ1-2, with D uncertain. The CDR3 protein is CASSLDGPYGYTF. Here the CDR3 DNA reads TGTGCCAGCAGCTTGGACGGGCCCTATGGCTACACCTTC.